The 28 T cell receptor beta chains reported below all come from one sample, sequenced in a study of shared clonotypes between healthy human individuals. Here immunoSEQ multiplex PCR was the method, and the copy in TCRdb shows in-frame clones only, minus some. The repertoire includes some 1 million clones, 75% of them detected once, and approximately 1.5% sits in the top ten. Sample: memory CD4+ T cells sorted from blood. The sample's subset: CD45RA-negative fraction. These receptors all come from a man aged 18-30 years in good health.

The J gene is TRBJ1-6, the V gene TRBV29-1, with a possible D match to TRBD1 (5 bases). This CDR3 has 13 residues. Trimming took off 6 bases at V and 6 bases at J, with 12 bases between the two ends. Germline CDR1 and CDR2: SQVTM and ANQGSEA. Here the CDR3 reads CSVQAEANSPLHF. CDR3 DNA: TGCAGCGTACAGGCGGAGGCTAATTCACCCCTCCACTTT.

This clone was observed at least ten times. The gene calls are TRBV7-8 and TRBJ2-5; 7 nucleotides line up with TRBD2. Unmatched junction bases numbered 8, after V lost 5 bases and J lost 2 bases. The CDR3 extends over 15 amino acids. Germline V gives CDR1 SGHVS, CDR2 FQNEAQ. CDR3 region: CASSPQRGGQETQYF. In DNA form, the CDR3 reads TGTGCCAGCAGCCCGCAGCGGGGTGGGCAAGAGACCCAGTACTTC.

J is TRBJ1-3 and V is TRBV5-1, with 7 positions matching TRBD1. This CDR3 has 16 amino acids. The germline gives CDR1 SGHRS, CDR2 YFSETQ. V was pared by 6 bases and J by 0 bases, with 9 bases of the junction left unmatched. The CDR3 bases are TGCGCCAGCACACAGGGGTCAATTATCTCTGGAAACACCATATATTTT. Amino acids: CASTQGSIISGNTIYF. Full variable domain (missing parts from reference TRBV5-1 and TRBJ1-3): KAGVTQTPRYLIKTRGQQVTLSCSPISGHRSVSWYQQTPGQGLQFLFEYFSETQRNKGNFPGRFSGRQFSNSRSEMNVSTLELGDSALYLCASTQGSIISGNTIYFGEGSWLTVV.

The chain carries TRBV5-8 and TRBJ2-3; 10 nucleotides line up with TRBD2. J lost 8 bases, V lost 0 bases, and 6 bases had no gene match. Germline CDR1 reads SGHTS; CDR2 reads YDEGEE. The CDR3 is made up of 15 amino acids. The CDR3 reads CASSLGAGGLRTQYF. The CDR3 DNA is TGTGCCAGCAGCTTGGGAGCGGGGGGGCTCCGTACGCAGTATTTT.

This clone was detected ten times or more. Other DNA sequences of this sample code for an identical CDR3. The chain carries TRBV30 and TRBJ1-6, with D maybe TRBD1 (6 bases). Germline CDR1 is GTSNPN and CDR2 is SVGIG (reference sequence). CDR3 length equals 13 residues. In DNA, the CDR3 is TGTGCTGTAGGTAGGGGGTATAATTCACCCCTCCACTTT. Translated: CAVGRGYNSPLHF.

This clone was seen at least ten times. The rearrangement links TRBV7-2 to TRBJ1-1; no firm D call. Trimming cost V 4 bases and J 5 bases, with 11 bases left between them. Germline CDR1 and CDR2: SGHTA and FQGNSA. The CDR3 is 13 amino acids. The CDR3 DNA sequence: TGTGCCAGCAGCTCCCGACGGGAGACTGAAGCTTTCTTT. It specifies CASSSRRETEAFF.

The chain recombines TRBV15 with TRBJ2-3, with 11 bases fitting TRBD2. V lost 4 bases and J lost 0; bases outside the gene matches: 3. CDR1 is LNHNV, CDR2 YYDKDF, per germline (reference sequence). The CDR3 has 16 residues. The CDR3 spells CATSTRLAGSTDTQYF. DNA of the CDR3: TGTGCCACCAGCACACGACTAGCGGGGAGCACAGATACGCAGTATTTT.

The rearrangement links TRBV7-9 to TRBJ2-2, with a weak D call TRBD2 (6 bases). The length of the CDR3 is 17 residues. Germline V gene data show CDR1 as SEHNR and CDR2 as FQNEAQ (reference sequence). The V end was cut by 2 bases, the J end by 6 bases, with 19 bases between. As DNA, the CDR3 is TGTGCCAGCAGCTTAATGGAGTGGAGGGATCGAGCCGGGGAGCTGTTTTTT. This translates into CASSLMEWRDRAGELFF.

On this clone: Distinct nucleotide sequences in the sample also encode this CDR3. The chain couples TRBV7-3 to TRBJ2-2; 7 bases agree with TRBD2. CDR1 and CDR2 (germline): SGHTA, FQGTGA. J was trimmed by 0 bases and V by 0 bases; bases with no gene match: 1. This CDR3 has 16 residues. The DNA of the CDR3 is TGTGCCAGCAGCTTAACCCGGGGGGCGAACACCGGGGAGCTGTTTTTT. This encodes CASSLTRGANTGELFF.

This clone appeared many times. The rearrangement joins TRBV30 to TRBJ1-2, with 7 bases matching TRBD1. The CDR3 has 13 amino acids. Germline V lookup: CDR1 GTSNPN, CDR2 SVGIG (reference sequence). CDR3 region: CASSRDSDYGYTF. DNA of the CDR3: TGTGCTTCATCCCGGGACAGCGACTATGGCTACACCTTC.

This CDR3 reads CAWSVFVRISYNEQFF. CDR3 in DNA: TGTGCCTGGAGTGTATTTGTGAGGATCTCCTACAATGAGCAGTTCTTC. The chain couples TRBV30 to TRBJ2-1; no clear D gene. CDR1 is GTSNPN, CDR2 SVGIG, per germline (reference sequence). Trimming pared 0 bases from V and 0 bases from J, leaving 12 bases between. The CDR3 has 16 amino acids. The whole variable domain, filled in from reference TRBV30 and TRBJ2-1, reads SQTIHQWPATLVQPVGSPLSLECTVEGTSNPNLYWYRQAAGRGLQLLFYSVGIGQISSEVPQNLSASRPQDRQFILSSKKLLLSDSGFYLCAWSVFVRISYNEQFFGPGTRLTVL.

V usage is TRBV19 and J usage is TRBJ1-1; the D gene is possibly TRBD1 (5 bases). Per the germline V gene, CDR1 is LNHDA and CDR2 is SQIVND (reference sequence). The CDR3 loop spans 14 amino acids. Deletions cut 0 bases from V and 5 bases from J, with 10 bases between. The CDR3: CASSIDLWGTEAFF. CDR3 sequence (DNA): TGTGCCAGTAGTATAGATCTATGGGGGACTGAAGCTTTCTTT.

This clone occurred once. The V gene is TRBV28, the J gene TRBJ1-5; possible D gene TRBD1, 6 bases. The germline V and J ends were trimmed by 4 bases and 6 bases, with 16 bases remaining between them. Germline CDR1 and CDR2: MDHEN and SYDVKM. The CDR3 length is 15 residues. CDR3 bases: TGTGCCAGCAGTTACCCTACAGGGCAGACTCAGCCCCAGCATTTT. Amino acid sequence: CASSYPTGQTQPQHF.

This chain links TRBV7-8 with TRBJ1-2, with a tentative D call TRBD1 (5 bases). Germline V gene data show CDR1 as SGHVS and CDR2 as FQNEAQ. V was pared by 0 bases and J by 8 bases, with 16 bases between. The length of the CDR3 is 15 residues. The CDR3 spells CASSLAERQGGGYTF. CDR3 DNA sequence: TGTGCCAGCAGCTTAGCGGAGAGGCAGGGCGGCGGCTACACCTTC.

The chain is built from TRBV30 and TRBJ1-3, with 7 bases matching TRBD1. The germline gives CDR1 GTSNPN, CDR2 SVGIG (reference sequence). Unmatched junction bases numbered 4, after V lost 5 bases and J lost 0 bases. The CDR3 is made up of 14 amino acids. The CDR3 sequence is CAWQTGTSGNTIYF. The CDR3 DNA is TGTGCCTGGCAGACAGGGACCTCTGGAAACACCATATATTTT.

A few counts support this clone. The gene calls are TRBV5-5 and TRBJ2-1; a possible D gene is TRBD1 (6 bases). V lost 0 bases to trimming and J lost 0 bases, with 16 bases between them. The CDR3 covers 18 residues. In germline, CDR1 is SGHKS, CDR2 YYEKEE (reference sequence). DNA for the CDR3: TGTGCCAGCAGCTTGGCCCTGGCCGGGACACTCTCCTACAATGAGCAGTTCTTC. Translating gives CASSLALAGTLSYNEQFF.

This chain joins TRBV11-2 and TRBJ2-7, with a tentative D call TRBD2 (5 bases). Trimming removed 0 bases from V and 3 bases from J, with 12 bases in between. Germline CDR1 reads SGHAT; CDR2 reads FQNNGV. The CDR3 length is 15 residues. In DNA form, the CDR3 reads TGTGCCAGCAGCTTAGATCGGGGAGCCTTCTACGAGCAGTACTTC. It translates to CASSLDRGAFYEQYF.

The rearrangement uses TRBV19 and TRBJ1-2, with TRBD1 as a possible D gene (6 bases). The V gene's germline CDR1 is LNHDA and CDR2 SQIVND (reference sequence). The germline V and J ends were trimmed by 9 bases and 2 bases, with 22 bases remaining between them. There are 16 residues in the CDR3. CDR3 amino acids: CASRPNEGGRNYGYTF. In DNA, the CDR3 is TGTGCCAGCAGACCTAACGAAGGGGGGCGGAACTATGGCTACACCTTC.

CDR3 nucleotide sequence: TGTGCCAGCAGCGTCCTCGACGACAGCTCCTACAATGAGCAGTTCTTC. Translated, it gives CASSVLDDSSYNEQFF. The chain recombines TRBV9 with TRBJ2-1; a weak D match, TRBD1 (5 bases). The length of the CDR3 is 16 residues. The germline V gene encodes CDR1 SGDLS and CDR2 YYNGEE. Trimming stripped 2 bases from V and 0 bases from J, with 12 bases between.

J is TRBJ2-7 and V is TRBV6-1, with D unresolved. CDR1 is MNHNS, CDR2 SASEGT, per germline. The CDR3 is made up of 15 amino acids. With 2 bases removed from V and 0 bases from J, the gap between germline ends came to 11 bases. The CDR3 reads CASSEFSGFSYEQYF. The CDR3 nucleotides read TGTGCCAGCAGTGAATTTTCGGGTTTCTCCTACGAGCAGTACTTC.

The sample holds a few counts of this clone. This rearrangement joins TRBV4-1 to TRBJ1-4; 7 bases are shared with TRBD1. Trimming cost V 2 bases and J 7 bases; bases outside gene matches: 7. The CDR3 has 15 amino acids. Germline CDR1 and CDR2: MGHRA and YSYEKL. The CDR3 DNA sequence: TGCGCCAGCAGCCAATCGACAGGGAATGTTGAAAAACTGTTTTTT. This translates into CASSQSTGNVEKLFF.

This clone was observed a few times. V is TRBV7-2 and J is TRBJ1-2; D might be TRBD1 (5 bases). Deletions cut 2 bases from V and 5 bases from J, with 12 bases between. The V gene's germline CDR1 is SGHTA and CDR2 FQGNSA. This CDR3 is built from 14 residues. The CDR3 is CASSLPQGHYGYTF. The CDR3 region has the DNA TGTGCCAGCAGCTTACCGCAGGGCCATTATGGCTACACCTTC. Complete variable domain (other parts from reference TRBV7-2 and TRBJ1-2): GAGVSQSPSNKVTEKGKDVELRCDPISGHTALYWYRQSLGQGLEFLIYFQGNSAPDKSGLPSDRFSAERTGGSVSTLTIQRTQQEDSAVYLCASSLPQGHYGYTFGSGTRLTVV.

The chain uses TRBV7-2 and TRBJ1-4; possible D gene TRBD1, 5 bases. This CDR3 has 14 residues. V was trimmed by 5 bases and J by 4 bases, leaving 11 bases between them. The germline V gene encodes CDR1 SGHTA and CDR2 FQGNSA. Written as DNA, the CDR3 is TGTGCCAGCAGCCTGAGACAGATTAATGAAAAACTGTTTTTT. It specifies CASSLRQINEKLFF.

CDR3 amino acids: CASSSGLAGGPRTQYF. The CDR3 region has the DNA TGTGCCAGCAGCTCGGGACTAGCGGGGGGGCCTCGGACCCAGTACTTC. The chain carries TRBV5-4 and TRBJ2-5; 16 positions match TRBD2. This CDR3 is built from 16 residues. CDR1 is SGHNT, CDR2 YYREEE, per germline (reference sequence). V was pared by 3 bases and J by 7 bases, with 6 bases of the junction left unmatched.

V gene TRBV6-1 combines with J gene TRBJ2-3; 10 bases are a match to TRBD2. Germline V gene sequence: CDR1 MNHNS, CDR2 SASEGT. This CDR3 contains 15 residues. V lost 9 bases to trimming and J lost 3 bases; unmatched junction nucleotides: 9. CDR3 nucleotides: TGTGCCAGTGCCCCTAGCGGGGGACGAACAGATACGCAGTATTTT. Translated, it gives CASAPSGGRTDTQYF.

The chain recombines TRBV6-1 with TRBJ1-1; 7 bases fit TRBD1. The junction had 5 bases not matched to a gene; V was cut back by 9 bases and J by 1 base. The CDR3 runs to 13 residues. In germline, CDR1 is MNHNS, CDR2 SASEGT. The CDR3 here is CASLTGRNTEAFF. CDR3 sequence (DNA): TGTGCCAGTTTGACAGGGCGGAACACTGAAGCTTTCTTT.

The chain employs TRBV2 and TRBJ2-1, with D possibly being TRBD2 (6 bases). The CDR3 sequence is 12 residues long. Germline V CDR1 and CDR2: SNHLY, FYNNEI. Trimming took 4 bases from V and 7 from J, leaving 8 bases between them. CDR3 sequence reads: CASSGGGNEQFF. CDR3 nucleotide sequence: TGTGCCAGCAGTGGTGGGGGGAATGAGCAGTTCTTC.

Details on this clone: Other DNA sequences in this specimen translate into the identical CDR3. This chain joins TRBV10-3 and TRBJ2-7; D gene ambiguous. CDR3 size: 13 residues. The germline gives CDR1 ENHRY, CDR2 SYGVKD. Trimming pared 5 bases from V and 0 bases from J, leaving 8 bases between. CDR3 residues: CAISLDGSYEQYF. The CDR3 coding sequence is TGTGCCATCAGTTTGGACGGCTCCTACGAGCAGTACTTC.